This TCR beta chain was identified during a study of T cell repertoires in cytomegalovirus infection (dated by TCRdb to between 2018 and 2021). Study-level background: Donor HLA type was relevant to the analysis, as public TCR beta signatures indicated carriage of CMV infection together with the matching HLA type. The investigation overall reported the following: Carriers of CMV infection plus the relevant HLA type were discriminated by the cumulative frequency of public TCR beta family members in the study cohort and in an independent roughly 370-donor cohort. The ex vivo response was dominated by HLA-C-restricted CMV-specific TCR beta clonotypes, and the single most frequent clonotype in two of eight donors was supplied by these HLA-C-restricted clonotypes.

Sequences DFQATT (CDR1) and SNEGSKA (CDR2) are obtained from the germline V gene (reference sequence). V loses 4 bases, J loses 5 bases, and the germline ends lie 12 bases apart. Inclusive of the bounding cysteine and phenylalanine, the CDR3 is 13 residues long. The only DNA kept is the CDR3, 39 bases in frame from the first base. TCRdb names Illumina HiSeq 1500 as the instrument used. TCRdb's own reprocessing of the public reads used fastp at Q25 and MiXCR and kept productive beta chains. Entries are consolidated by CDR3 protein sequence, retaining the most common genes and DNA. A total of 310,000 or so distinct CDR3 sequences appear in this sample, about 23% of them only once. In total, the top ten clones hold approximately 13% of the sample. A remark on this clonotype: Its specific antigen is unknown. No quality values exist for individual bases; no much larger clone is one base distant.

The clonotype originates from a human donor in good health (CMV status not recorded). Some clones in this sample may be carry-over from other donors' samples. Sample: PBMCs. The rearrangement combines TRBV20-1 with TRBJ1-5, with the D segment identity uncertain. The CDR3: CSATKGFDQPQHF. The sequenced DNA is TGCAGTGCTACGAAAGGGTTCGATCAGCCCCAGCATTTT.